The 15 T cell receptor beta chains below all came from one sample that was sequenced in a study of blood T cells in healthy people across ages. A second about 7 to 11 cycle PCR used barcoded and J-beta primers. TCRdb itself ran the 5' RACE reads through MiXCR, one entry per CDR3 protein. The sample records around 500,000 distinct CDR3 sequences, roughly 43% being singletons. Sequenced input: blood. The receptors were sampled from an elderly man in good health.

This chain uses TRBV20-1 with TRBJ2-3; 11 positions agree with TRBD2. The trim removed 1 base at V and 1 base at J, leaving 1 base unmatched. The germline CDR1 and CDR2 sequences are DFQATT and SNEGSKA (reference sequence). The CDR3 spans 15 residues. The CDR3 coding sequence is TGCAGTGCTAGAGGGGGACTAGCGGGCACAGATACGCAGTATTTT. It is translated as CSARGGLAGTDTQYF.

This rearrangement joins TRBV6-2 or TRBV6-3 to TRBJ2-7, with no clear D. The V gene's germline CDR1 is MNHEY and CDR2 SVGEGT. Trimming cost V 6 bases and J 2 bases, with 8 bases left between them. The CDR3 is made up of 12 amino acids. CDR3 DNA sequence: TGTGCCAGCAGCTTTAACGCCTACGAGCAGTACTTC. This gives the protein CASSFNAYEQYF.

The chain recombines TRBV29-1 with TRBJ1-1, with a tentative D call TRBD1 (6 bases). The CDR3 covers 16 residues. CDR1 and CDR2 (germline): SQVTM, ANQGSEA. Trimming left V 3 bases short and J 4 bases short, with 21 bases between. The DNA of the CDR3 is TGCAGCGTTGATTGGTACAGCAACCTAGGGGGCACTGAAGCTTTCTTT. It is translated as CSVDWYSNLGGTEAFF.

This clonotype was seen only a few times. Written as DNA, the CDR3 is TGCAGCGCGGCCGCGACAGCGGACTCCTACAATGAGCAGTTCTTC. Protein: CSAAATADSYNEQFF. The chain uses TRBV29-1 and TRBJ2-1; possibly TRBD1 or TRBD2 for D (5 bases each). V was clipped by 7 bases and J by 0 bases, with 16 bases between them. The germline V gene has CDR1 SQVTM and CDR2 ANQGSEA. CDR3 length equals 15 residues.

This clonotype was seen more than once but under ten times. The chain is built from TRBV7-9 and TRBJ2-4; TRBD2 aligns across 7 bases. The J call is doubtful: the DNA matches TRBJ2-7 better. The CDR3 covers 14 residues. Germline V lookup: CDR1 SEHNR, CDR2 FQNEAQ (reference sequence). The CDR3 region has the DNA TGTGCCAGCAGCTTAGCTCGGGCGGGGGACGAGCAGTACTTC. Translated: CASSLARAGDEQYF.

This clonotype was found a few times. The V and J genes are TRBV2 and TRBJ2-4, with D tentatively TRBD1 or TRBD2 (7 bases each). The CDR3 loop spans 13 amino acids. Germline loops: CDR1 SNHLY, CDR2 FYNNEI. V lost 4 bases and J 6 bases, leaving 10 bases between the germline ends. The chain's CDR3 is CASSGEGANIQYF. CDR3 nucleotides: TGTGCCAGCAGTGGGGAGGGGGCAAACATTCAGTACTTC.

V is TRBV20-1 and J is TRBJ1-2; TRBD1 aligns across 10 bases. The J segment lost 4 bases and the V segment lost 5 bases, leaving 4 bases of the junction unmatched. Germline V lookup: CDR1 DFQATT, CDR2 SNEGSKA (reference sequence). The CDR3 has 13 residues. This CDR3 is CSAVRDRGYGYTF. The CDR3 nucleotides read TGCAGTGCTGTCCGGGACAGGGGCTATGGCTACACCTTC.

The chain couples TRBV27 to TRBJ2-1; 14 bases line up with TRBD2. From germline, CDR1 is MNHEY and CDR2 SMNVEV (reference sequence). With V trimmed by 5 bases and J by 2 bases, 20 bases remained unmatched. CDR3 length equals 22 residues. The DNA of the CDR3 is TGTGCCAGCAGTACCTTTGACTTCGTCGGGACTAGCGGGAGTAGTACCTACAATGAGCAGTTCTTC. Translation: CASSTFDFVGTSGSSTYNEQFF.

The rearrangement joins TRBV7-9 to TRBJ2-7; a weak D match, TRBD1 (6 bases). The CDR3 consists of 14 residues. Germline V gives CDR1 SEHNR, CDR2 FQNEAQ (reference sequence). Deletions cut 0 bases from V and 2 bases from J, with 8 bases between. The CDR3, as DNA: TGTGCCAGCAGCTTAGCCGGGACACCCTACGAGCAGTACTTC. Protein: CASSLAGTPYEQYF.

The V call is TRBV29-1, the J call TRBJ2-3; 9 bases agree with TRBD1. Germline V gene lookup returns CDR1 SQVTM and CDR2 ANQGSEA. The CDR3 runs to 14 residues. Unmatched junction bases numbered 10, after V lost 7 bases and J lost 5 bases. The DNA of the CDR3 is TGCAGCGAGGCCGGGACAGGGTCGAAAGATACGCAGTATTTT. Translation: CSEAGTGSKDTQYF.

This sequence joins TRBV12-3 or TRBV12-4 and TRBJ2-7, with D tentatively TRBD1 or TRBD2 (6 bases each). The end of the DNA fits TRBJ2-5 better, so the J call may be wrong. This CDR3 region has 16 residues. CDR3 residues: CASSGVGGPFFETQYF. The CDR3 bases are TGTGCCAGCAGTGGGGTTGGGGGGCCTTTCTTCGAGACCCAGTACTTC.

This clonotype has a handful of counts. The chain has TRBV7-9 and TRBJ2-3; D is undetermined. Germline V CDR1 and CDR2: SEHNR, FQNEAQ (reference sequence). V was trimmed by 6 bases and J by 1 base, leaving 11 bases between them. The CDR3 has 14 residues. The CDR3 here is CASRGLVGTDTQYF. CDR3 in DNA: TGTGCCAGCAGAGGGCTGGTGGGCACAGATACGCAGTATTTT.

The rearrangement joins TRBV7-3 to TRBJ2-3; possible D gene TRBD2, 7 bases. Deletions cut 2 bases from V and 4 bases from J, with 19 bases between. The CDR3 is made up of 17 amino acids. Per the germline V gene, CDR1 is SGHTA and CDR2 is FQGTGA. As DNA, the CDR3 is TGTGCCAGCAGCTTAGTAGGCGGGGGCCTGAGCGCAGATACGCAGTATTTT. Residues: CASSLVGGGLSADTQYF. Looking up the rest from reference TRBV7-3 and TRBJ2-3 gives the full variable domain: GAGVSQTPSNKVTEKGKYVELRCDPISGHTALYWYRQSLGQGPEFLIYFQGTGAADDSGLPNDRFFAVRPEGSVSTLKIQRTERGDSAVYLCASSLVGGGLSADTQYFGPGTRLTVL.

The V and J genes are TRBV25-1 and TRBJ2-1; perhaps TRBD2 as D (7 bases). The V end was cut by 8 bases, the J end by 10 bases, with 18 bases between. The V gene's germline CDR1 is MGHDK and CDR2 SYGVNS. The CDR3 loop spans 13 amino acids. Written as DNA, the CDR3 is TGTGCCAGCGGGAGGGGGGGATCCAAGGAGCAGTTCTTC. Protein sequence: CASGRGGSKEQFF.

This clonotype was seen a few times. The chain employs TRBV15 and TRBJ1-1, with TRBD1 matching over 8 bases. Per the germline V gene, CDR1 is LNHNV and CDR2 is YYDKDF (reference sequence). The CDR3 runs 16 residues. Trimming cost V 4 bases and J 3 bases; bases outside gene matches: 10. The CDR3 DNA is TGTGCCACCAGCACTCAGACAGGGGCGGGGGACACTGAAGCTTTCTTT. Translated, it gives CATSTQTGAGDTEAFF.